This TCR beta chain emerged from a study of T-cell reconstitution after alpha-beta-depleted transplantation in children. Library preparation (for TCRbeta) was performed with unique molecular identifiers. TCRdb ran MiXCR on the PCR reads and lists one entry per CDR3 protein. The repertoire consists of around 380,000 distinct CDR3 sequences, with about a tenth occurring once and the leading ten covering approximately 5%. V gave up 0 bases and J gave up 7 bases, with 16 bases separating them. Germline CDR1 is SGDLS and CDR2 is YYNGEE. The length of the CDR3 is 15 residues. There are a few counts of this clonotype.

The sequences come from PBMCs from the stem cell graft donor, collected from the stem cell graft. V and J are TRBV9 and TRBJ1-2; a weak D match, TRBD1 (5 bases). The sequence derives from a human donor who donated a stem cell graft to a child with acute myeloid leukemia. The CDR3 loop reads CASSVEVREHGGYTF. The CDR3 bases are TGTGCCAGCAGCGTAGAAGTCAGGGAGCATGGTGGCTACACCTTC.